The 21 T cell receptor beta chains given below trace back to one sample, sequenced in a study of CXCR3-negative and CXCR3-positive naive CD8 T cells (dated by TCRdb to the late 2010s). Study-wide conclusions, independent of this receptor: Compared with CXCR3-negative naive cells, CXCR3-positive naive cells had TRB CDR3s with higher hydrophobicity (lower Kidera factor 4), lower energy, and higher strength and volume indices.

These TCRs' antigens remain unknown. TCRdb names NextSeq 550 as the instrument used. The Human TCR Profiling Kit (MiLaboratory) was used to make UMI-labeled 5' RACE TRB cDNA libraries. TCRdb reprocessed the reads and assigns one entry to each CDR3 protein sequence, leaving out DNA. The sample's table lists a count of about 94,000 distinct CDR3 sequences. Of the sample, around 0.51% falls within the top ten clones. The material sequenced was naive CXCR3+ CD8+ T cells from blood. Sample cell subset or site, as interpreted from the label and publication: CD45RO-CCR7+CD27+CD95- naive CD8+ T cells expressing CXCR3 (TNR3+). The receptors shown here come from a human donor in good health. Some clones in this sample may be carry-over from other donors' samples.

The chain couples TRBV12-3 or TRBV12-4 to TRBJ1-1; TCRdb outputs TRBD1, but without DNA this stays unchecked. This CDR3 spans 14 amino acids. CDR3: CASSLEGGGTEAFF.

The chain links TRBV14 to TRBJ2-7; TCRdb picks TRBD1, but there is no DNA to check that call. CDR3 length: 16 amino acids. Germline CDR1 is SGHDN and CDR2 is FVKESK. CDR3 protein: CASASVRDSFSYEQYF. The whole variable domain, remainder taken from reference TRBV14 and TRBJ2-7, is EAGVTQFPSHSVIEKGQTVTLRCDPISGHDNLYWYRRVMGKEIKFLLHFVKESKQDESGMPNNRFLAERTGGTYSTLKVQPAELEDSGVYFCASASVRDSFSYEQYFGPGTRLTVT.

This chain uses TRBV7-6 with TRBJ2-1. CDR3 length: 14 residues. Germline V lookup: CDR1 SGHVS, CDR2 FNYEAQ. The CDR3 protein is CASSASVDQTEQFF.

The chain links TRBV12-3 or TRBV12-4 to TRBJ2-2; the D gene TCRdb calls, TRBD1, cannot be checked with no DNA. This CDR3 region has 16 residues. The CDR3 sequence is CASSHPGQGPIGELFF.

This rearrangement joins TRBV12-3 or TRBV12-4 to TRBJ2-5; with no DNA, the TCRdb D assignment of TRBD2 cannot be verified. The CDR3 runs to 14 residues. The CDR3 reads CASSASGIQETQYF.

CDR3 amino acids: CASSSSGDQSEQYF. V gene TRBV28 combines with J gene TRBJ2-7; TCRdb outputs TRBD1, but without DNA this stays unchecked. CDR1 is MDHEN and CDR2 is SYDVKM in the germline V gene. This CDR3 spans 14 amino acids.

The chain is built from TRBV21-1 and TRBJ1-1. TRBV21-1 counts as a pseudogene. The CDR3 contains 14 residues. CDR3 region: CASSKARTDTEAFF.

The chain employs TRBV6-2 or TRBV6-3 and TRBJ1-5. Germline assignment: CDR1 MNHEY and CDR2 SVGEGT. This CDR3 is built from 16 residues. The CDR3 region is CASSYSAEYSNQPQHF.

The chain is built from TRBV5-1 and TRBJ2-1. Germline CDR1 SGHRS, CDR2 YFSETQ. The CDR3 totals 15 residues. CDR3 region: CASSLGQGFYNEQFF.

This rearrangement joins TRBV6-2 or TRBV6-3 to TRBJ1-1. This CDR3 has 11 residues. Germline CDR1 is MNHEY and CDR2 is SVGEGT. The CDR3 reads CASSYDTEAFF.

The chain recombines TRBV7-8 with TRBJ2-3. Germline V lookup: CDR1 SGHVS, CDR2 FQNEAQ. This CDR3 has 15 amino acids. Here the CDR3 reads CASSLLATGTDTQYF. Combining the CDR3 with reference TRBV7-8 and TRBJ2-3 gives the whole variable domain GAGVSQSPRYKVAKRGQDVALRCDPISGHVSLFWYQQALGQGPEFLTYFQNEAQLDKSGLPSDRFFAERPEGSVSTLKIQRTQQEDSAVYLCASSLLATGTDTQYFGPGTRLTVL.

The rearrangement uses TRBV15 and TRBJ2-7; TCRdb reports TRBD1, a call that lacks DNA to check it against. The CDR3 is 16 amino acids. CDR1 and CDR2 (germline): LNHNV, YYDKDF (reference sequence). The chain's CDR3 is CATSRDRTGGNYEQYF.

This chain uses TRBV12-3 or TRBV12-4 with TRBJ2-7; TCRdb gives TRBD2 as the D gene, but with no DNA this cannot be confirmed. The CDR3 is 14 residues long. CDR3 amino acids: CASSYRAYPYEQYF.

The rearrangement links TRBV6-2 or TRBV6-3 to TRBJ2-1; TCRdb designates TRBD1, a call that cannot be tested without DNA. The germline CDR1 and CDR2 sequences are MNHEY and SVGEGT. The CDR3 sequence is 15 residues long. The CDR3 reads CASTSPGQGFGEQFF.

The rearrangement joins TRBV4-3 to TRBJ2-3; TCRdb returns TRBD2, unconfirmable since there is no DNA. In germline, CDR1 is LGHNA, CDR2 YSLEER. The CDR3 totals 17 residues. CDR3 residues: CASSQGGAGLRTDTQYF.

V is TRBV6-2 or TRBV6-3 and J is TRBJ1-2; the TCRdb D gene call, TRBD1, has no DNA to confirm it. Germline CDR1 reads MNHEY; CDR2 reads SVGEGT. The length of the CDR3 is 18 residues. CDR3 loop: CASSYIWTGAPQRDGYTF.

V is TRBV28 and J is TRBJ1-5. CDR1 and CDR2 from the germline V gene are MDHEN and SYDVKM. The length of the CDR3 is 14 residues. CDR3 in amino acids: CASSLLEGNQPQHF.

This chain connects TRBV12-3 or TRBV12-4 to TRBJ1-4; TCRdb's D gene call, TRBD1, goes unchecked for lack of DNA. The CDR3 is made up of 16 amino acids. CDR3 region: CASSPPAGTSNEKLFF.

V gene TRBV6-2 or TRBV6-3 combines with J gene TRBJ2-7; TCRdb outputs TRBD1, but without DNA this stays unchecked. The CDR3 has 13 amino acids. Germline V lookup: CDR1 MNHEY, CDR2 SVGEGT. CDR3 in amino acids: CASSYETGYEQYF.

This chain links TRBV30 with TRBJ1-2; TCRdb's D gene call, TRBD1, goes unchecked for lack of DNA. The CDR3 has 12 amino acids. CDR1 and CDR2 (germline): GTSNPN, SVGIG (reference sequence). CDR3 protein: CAWSHRFYGYTF.

The chain combines TRBV28 with TRBJ1-5; lacking DNA, the TRBD1 call made by TCRdb goes unchecked. The CDR3 has 18 amino acids. The germline V gene encodes CDR1 MDHEN and CDR2 SYDVKM. Here the CDR3 reads CASSFGTGGRRGNQPQHF.